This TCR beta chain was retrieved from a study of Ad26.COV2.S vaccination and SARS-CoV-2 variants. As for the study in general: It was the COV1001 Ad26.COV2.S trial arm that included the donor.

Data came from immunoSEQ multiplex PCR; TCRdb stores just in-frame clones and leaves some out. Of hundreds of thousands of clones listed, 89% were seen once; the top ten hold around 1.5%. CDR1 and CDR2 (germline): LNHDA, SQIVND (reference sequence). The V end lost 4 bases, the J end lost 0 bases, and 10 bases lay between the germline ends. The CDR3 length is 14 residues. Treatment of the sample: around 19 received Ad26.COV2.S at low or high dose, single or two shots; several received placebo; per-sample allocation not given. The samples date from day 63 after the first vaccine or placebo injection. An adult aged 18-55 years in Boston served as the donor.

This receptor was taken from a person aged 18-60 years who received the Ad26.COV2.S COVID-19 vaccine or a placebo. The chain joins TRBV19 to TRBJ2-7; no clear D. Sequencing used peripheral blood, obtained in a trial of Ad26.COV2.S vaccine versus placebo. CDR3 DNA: TGTGCCAGTAGTACGGACCGCAGCTCCTACGAGCAGTACTTC. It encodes CASSTDRSSYEQYF.